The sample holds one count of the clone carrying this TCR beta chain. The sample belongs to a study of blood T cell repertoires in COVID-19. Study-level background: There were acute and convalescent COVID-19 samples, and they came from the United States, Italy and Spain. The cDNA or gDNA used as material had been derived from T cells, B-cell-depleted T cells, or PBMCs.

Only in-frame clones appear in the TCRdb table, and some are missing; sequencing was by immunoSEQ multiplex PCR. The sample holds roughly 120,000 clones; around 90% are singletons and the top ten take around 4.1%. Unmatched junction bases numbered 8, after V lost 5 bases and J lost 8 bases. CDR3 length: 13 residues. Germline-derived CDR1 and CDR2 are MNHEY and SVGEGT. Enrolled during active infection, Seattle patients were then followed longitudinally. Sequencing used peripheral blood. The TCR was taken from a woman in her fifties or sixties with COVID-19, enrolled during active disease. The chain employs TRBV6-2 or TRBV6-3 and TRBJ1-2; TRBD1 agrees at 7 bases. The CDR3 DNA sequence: TGTGCCAGCAGTCAAGGACAGGCGCGCGGCTACACCTTC. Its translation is CASSQGQARGYTF.